There are many counts of the clone carrying this TCR beta chain. The target antigen is unknown. This sample was included in a study of T cells in Graves' hyperthyroidism and ophthalmopathy. Amplification of TCR beta CDR3 regions used RNA as the template. First-round RT-PCR of the TCR CDR3 relied on the HTBI primer set. TCRdb reanalysed the multiplex PCR reads using MiXCR and keeps one entry per CDR3 protein. The data show some 770,000 distinct CDR3 sequences, with roughly 15% seen just once and about 8.4% held by the top ten. Aged 18 to 65, the patients had hyperthyroidism that was newly diagnosed and had lasted under 2 months. Used for diagnoses were clinical symptoms, serum thyroxine and TRAb, thyroid ultrasound and orbital computed tomography. Whole-study results and caveats: The model anticipated ophthalmopathy a median approximately 6.7 months pre-onset.

This sequence originates from a man aged 18 to 29 with Graves' hyperthyroidism. The sequencing sample was made of blood.

CDR3 coding DNA: TGTGCCAGCAGCGTAGACGGGCTAGCGGGAAGAGAGCAGTACTTC. Translation gives CASSVDGLAGREQYF. The rearrangement joins TRBV9 to TRBJ2-7, with 9 bases aligning to TRBD2. CDR1 is SGDLS, CDR2 YYNGEE, per germline. The CDR3 is 15 amino acids. After removal of 0 bases from V and 7 bases from J, the junction contained 8 bases not matched to a gene.